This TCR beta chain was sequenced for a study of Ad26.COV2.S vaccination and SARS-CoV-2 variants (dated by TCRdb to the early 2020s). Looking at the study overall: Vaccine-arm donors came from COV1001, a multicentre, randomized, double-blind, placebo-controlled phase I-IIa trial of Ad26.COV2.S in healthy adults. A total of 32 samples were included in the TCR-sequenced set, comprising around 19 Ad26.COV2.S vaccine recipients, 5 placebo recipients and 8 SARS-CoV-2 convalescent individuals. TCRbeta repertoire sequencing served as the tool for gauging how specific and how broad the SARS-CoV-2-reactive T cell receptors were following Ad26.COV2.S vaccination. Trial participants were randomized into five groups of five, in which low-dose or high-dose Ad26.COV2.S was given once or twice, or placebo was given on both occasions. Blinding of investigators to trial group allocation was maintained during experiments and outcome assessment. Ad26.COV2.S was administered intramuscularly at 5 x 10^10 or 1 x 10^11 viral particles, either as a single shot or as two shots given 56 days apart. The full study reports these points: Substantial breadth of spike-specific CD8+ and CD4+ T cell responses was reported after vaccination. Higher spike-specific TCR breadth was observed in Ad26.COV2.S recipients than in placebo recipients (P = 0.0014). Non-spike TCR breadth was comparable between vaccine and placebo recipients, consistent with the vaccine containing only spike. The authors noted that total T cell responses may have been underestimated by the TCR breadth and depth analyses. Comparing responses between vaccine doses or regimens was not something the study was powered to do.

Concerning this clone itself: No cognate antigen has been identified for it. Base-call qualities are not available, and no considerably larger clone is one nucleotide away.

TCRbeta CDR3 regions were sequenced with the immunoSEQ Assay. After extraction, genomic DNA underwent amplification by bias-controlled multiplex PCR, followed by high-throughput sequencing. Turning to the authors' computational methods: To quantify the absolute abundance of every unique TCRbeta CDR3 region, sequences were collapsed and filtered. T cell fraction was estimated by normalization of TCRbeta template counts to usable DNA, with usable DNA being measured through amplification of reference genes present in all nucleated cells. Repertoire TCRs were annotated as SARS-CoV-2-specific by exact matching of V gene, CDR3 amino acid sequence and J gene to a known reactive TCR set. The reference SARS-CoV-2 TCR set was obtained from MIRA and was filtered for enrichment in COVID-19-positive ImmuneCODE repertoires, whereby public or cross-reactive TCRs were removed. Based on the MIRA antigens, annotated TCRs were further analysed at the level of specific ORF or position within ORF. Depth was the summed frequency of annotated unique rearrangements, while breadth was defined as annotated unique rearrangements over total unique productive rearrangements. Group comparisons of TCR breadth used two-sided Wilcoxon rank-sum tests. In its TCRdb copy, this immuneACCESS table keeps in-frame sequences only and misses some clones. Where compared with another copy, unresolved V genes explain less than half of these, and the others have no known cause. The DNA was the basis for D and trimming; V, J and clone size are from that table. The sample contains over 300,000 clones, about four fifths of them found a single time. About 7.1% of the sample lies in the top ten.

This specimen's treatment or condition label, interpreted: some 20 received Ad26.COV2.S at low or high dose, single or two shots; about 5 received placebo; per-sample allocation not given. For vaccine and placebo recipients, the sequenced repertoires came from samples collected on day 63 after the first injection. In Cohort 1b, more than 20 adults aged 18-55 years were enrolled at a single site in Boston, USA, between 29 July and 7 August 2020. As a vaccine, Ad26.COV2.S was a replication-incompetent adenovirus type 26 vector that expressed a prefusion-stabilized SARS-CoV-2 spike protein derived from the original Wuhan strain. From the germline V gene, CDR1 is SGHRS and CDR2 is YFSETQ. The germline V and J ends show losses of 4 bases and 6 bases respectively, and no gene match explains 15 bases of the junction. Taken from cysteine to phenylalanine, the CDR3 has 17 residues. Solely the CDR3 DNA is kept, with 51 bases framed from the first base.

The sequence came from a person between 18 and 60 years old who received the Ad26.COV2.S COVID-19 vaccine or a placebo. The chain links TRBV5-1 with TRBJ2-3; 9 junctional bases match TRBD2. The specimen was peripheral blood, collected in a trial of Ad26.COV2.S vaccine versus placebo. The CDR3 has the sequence CASSPRWDGGRADTQYF. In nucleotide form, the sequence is TGCGCCAGCAGCCCCCGGTGGGATGGCGGGAGGGCGGATACGCAGTATTTT.